A single TCR beta chain is shown here with its context. Its antigen is undetermined. These data belong to a study of CD8 T cells in Susac syndrome. Whole-study results and caveats: The authors acknowledged that the study's TCR sequencing and HLA analysis involved relatively few individuals.

After extraction with the RNeasy kit, roughly 0.5 to 1 ug of the RNA was reverse transcribed using random hexamers. Across 54 Vbeta and 13 Jbeta, immunoSEQ multiplex PCR amplified TCR beta CDR3. MiXCR, applied by TCRdb to the immunoSEQ multiplex PCR reads, yields one record per CDR3 protein. The repertoire holds 130,000 or so distinct CDR3 sequences, with roughly 92% as singletons. Healthy donors formed controls matched for age and sex. Germline assignment: CDR1 SQVTM and CDR2 ANQGSEA. The CDR3 covers 14 residues. V was pared by 0 bases and J by 2 bases, with 9 bases between. The TCR originated in a human donor in good health. Material: CD4+ T cells from PBMCs. The rearrangement links TRBV29-1 to TRBJ2-3; D gene unclear. The CDR3 loop reads CSVEDLSHTDTQYF. CDR3 in DNA: TGCAGCGTTGAAGATTTGTCCCACACAGATACGCAGTATTTT.